This T cell receptor (beta chain) stems from a study of CD8+CD57+ T cells in acquired aplastic anemia. CD8+CD57+ cell expansion had been shown by flow cytometry in patients chosen for sequencing. All patients were therapy-naive when blood was sampled. This clonotype has more than one count but fewer than ten. Germline values: CDR1 SGDLS, CDR2 YYNGEE. V was pared by 9 bases and J by 0 bases, with 3 bases between. The CDR3 sequence is 11 residues long. TCR beta VDJ and CDR3 profiles were obtained from a genomic DNA template. TCRdb reprocessed the reads via MiXCR and lists one record per CDR3 protein. The sample includes around 500,000 distinct CDR3 sequences, under 40% of them seen just once.

The chain recombines TRBV9 with TRBJ2-2, with unresolved D. This sequence originates from a human donor with aplastic anemia. What was sequenced was sorted CD4+, CD8+, or CD8+CD57+ T cells (not recorded which) from PBMCs. The CDR3 bases are TGTGCCATTGCGAACACCGGGGAGCTGTTTTTT. Translated: CAIANTGELFF.